This section outlines one T cell receptor (beta chain) sequence together with its context. Its antigen is as yet unknown. The V gene lost 5 bases and the J gene lost 1 base, with 15 bases spanning the gap. Germline lookup yields CDR1 SSHAT and CDR2 FNYEAQ (reference sequence). The CDR3 consists of 17 residues. The record originates from a study of shared clonotypes between healthy human individuals. Study-level results: A few donors had around 5% of their naive CD4 clonotypes in common.

On sorted subsets, replicate PCRs used about 180 ng DNA, or about 30,000 T cell genomes. Original data processing: Junction-only sequences without quality scores came from ImmunoSEQ, so filtering differed. The method was immunoSEQ multiplex PCR; TCRdb's version includes in-frame clones alone and lacks a portion of them. The V and J calls and clone size come from that table; D and trimming were worked out from the DNA. The data hold about 1 million clones, with approximately 78% observed a single time. The sequenced sample was memory CD4+ T cells from PBMCs. Noted subset: CD45RA-negative fraction. The chain joins TRBV7-7 to TRBJ2-6; D is perhaps TRBD2 (6 bases). The clonotype comes from a man between 18 and 35 years old in good health. Some clones in this sample may be carry-over from other donors' samples. CDR3 DNA sequence: TGTGCCAGCAGCCCCTGGGGAGGCCAGTCTGGGGCCAACGTCCTGACTTTC. It translates to CASSPWGGQSGANVLTF.